The 20 T cell receptor beta chains listed next were all sequenced from one sample in a study of CD4 T cells in relation to SARS-CoV-2 and coronaviruses. The method was immunoSEQ multiplex PCR; TCRdb's version includes in-frame clones alone and lacks a portion of them. The sample yields nearly 70,000 clones, about 92% seen once. The unexposed donors gave CD4+ T cells in about 2011-2019, prior to COVID-19. Sequenced input: naive CD4+ T cells from PBMCs. Subset reported: naive CD4+ T cells isolated by negative enrichment. The receptors derive from a human donor in good health.

This chain links TRBV28 with TRBJ2-1, with D possibly being TRBD2 (6 bases). Germline V gene data show CDR1 as MDHEN and CDR2 as SYDVKM. V dropped 5 bases and J dropped 0 bases, with 11 bases sitting between them. There are 15 residues in the CDR3. The DNA of the CDR3 is TGTGCCAGCAGTCCCCCCGGGGGCTCCTACAATGAGCAGTTCTTC. Protein sequence: CASSPPGGSYNEQFF.

This clone appeared once. The chain employs TRBV7-3 and TRBJ1-3; D remains unclear. V was trimmed by 4 bases and J by 2 bases, leaving 6 bases between them. This CDR3 comprises 13 residues. From germline, CDR1 is SGHTA and CDR2 FQGTGA. CDR3 in DNA: TGTGCCAGCAGCTCAACCCCTGGAAACACCATATATTTT. It encodes CASSSTPGNTIYF.

The sample holds one count of this clone. The CDR3 bases are TGTGCCAGCAGTAGCTATACCCACGAGCAGTACTTC. Translated, it gives CASSSYTHEQYF. The genes are TRBV28 and TRBJ2-7, with D unresolved. Trimming removed 5 bases at V and 5 bases at J, with 10 bases between. CDR3 length: 12 amino acids. CDR1 MDHEN and CDR2 SYDVKM come from the germline V gene.

This sequence joins TRBV11-3 and TRBJ2-1, with D tentatively TRBD2 (6 bases). The CDR3 extends over 14 amino acids. Per the germline V gene, CDR1 is SGHNT and CDR2 is YENEEA. V shed 5 bases and J shed 3 bases, with 11 bases lying between them. The CDR3 loop is CASSEVGGYNEQFF. CDR3 nucleotides: TGTGCCAGCAGCGAAGTGGGGGGCTACAATGAGCAGTTCTTC.

This clone was counted a single time. The chain is built from TRBV28 and TRBJ1-6; 7 bases fit TRBD1. Germline CDR1 and CDR2: MDHEN and SYDVKM. V lost 2 bases and J lost 6; bases outside the gene matches: 10. This CDR3 has 17 residues. Here the CDR3 DNA reads TGTGCCAGCAGTTTAGGGACAGCCGGAGGGGGTAATTCACCCCTCCACTTT. Its protein is CASSLGTAGGGNSPLHF.

This clone was observed once. This chain connects TRBV19 to TRBJ1-1; D may be TRBD1 (6 bases). The CDR3 has 16 residues. Germline V lookup: CDR1 LNHDA, CDR2 SQIVND (reference sequence). Trimming pared 6 bases from V and 0 bases from J, leaving 17 bases between. CDR3 amino acids: CASSKGVSGMNTEAFF. The DNA of the CDR3 is TGTGCCAGTAGCAAGGGGGTGTCGGGGATGAACACTGAAGCTTTCTTT.

CDR3 sequence: CASSQDGEKLFF. Here the CDR3 DNA reads TGTGCCAGCAGCCAAGATGGGGAAAAACTGTTTTTT. This chain links TRBV3-1 (or the pseudogene TRBV3-2) with TRBJ1-4; D unresolved. The V gene lost 0 bases and the J gene lost 8 bases, with 4 bases spanning the gap. Germline V gene lookup returns CDR1 LGHDT and CDR2 YNNKEL (reference sequence). This CDR3 is 12 amino acids long.

J is TRBJ1-5 and V is TRBV3-1 (or the pseudogene TRBV3-2); D call uncertain. Germline lookup yields CDR1 LGHDT and CDR2 YNNKEL (reference sequence). Trimming removed 1 base at V and 0 bases at J, with 4 bases between. The CDR3 is 14 amino acids. CDR3 region: CASSQGDSNQPQHF. The CDR3 DNA reads as TGTGCCAGCAGCCAAGGGGATAGCAATCAGCCCCAGCATTTT.

J is TRBJ2-7 and V is TRBV18; no definite D call. CDR1 and CDR2 from the germline V gene are KGHSH and LQKENI. V lost 6 bases to trimming and J lost 2 bases, with 14 bases between them. This CDR3 is built from 14 residues. The DNA of the CDR3 is TGTGCCAGCTCCCCTGGAACAGCCGCCTACGAGCAGTACTTC. Its protein is CASSPGTAAYEQYF.

The rearrangement links TRBV28 to TRBJ1-3; D gene ambiguous. CDR1 MDHEN and CDR2 SYDVKM come from the germline V gene. The V and J ends lost 4 bases and 0 bases respectively, with 16 bases between them. This CDR3 is built from 17 residues. The CDR3 bases are TGTGCCAGCAGTTCCCCCCACACAGCCCTCTCTGGAAACACCATATATTTT. The encoded protein is CASSSPHTALSGNTIYF. Filled out from reference TRBV28 and TRBJ1-3, the complete variable domain reads DVKVTQSSRYLVKRTGEKVFLECVQDMDHENMFWYRQDPGLGLRLIYFSYDVKMKEKGDIPEGYSVSREKKERFSLILESASTNQTSMYLCASSSPHTALSGNTIYFGEGSWLTVV.

V gene TRBV19 combines with J gene TRBJ1-5; no definite D call. This CDR3 spans 18 amino acids. Trimming cost V 0 bases and J 0 bases, with 15 bases left between them. Germline loops: CDR1 LNHDA, CDR2 SQIVND (reference sequence). The CDR3 here is CASSIDPERSYSNQPQHF. DNA for the CDR3: TGTGCCAGTAGTATAGACCCCGAACGGAGCTATAGCAATCAGCCCCAGCATTTT.

This clone occurred once. This sequence joins TRBV3-1 (or the pseudogene TRBV3-2) and TRBJ1-1; D remains unclear. CDR3 length: 12 amino acids. Germline V gives CDR1 LGHDT, CDR2 YNNKEL (reference sequence). V lost 2 bases and J lost 5, with 6 bases in between. CDR3 sequence reads: CASSQTRTEAFF. The DNA for the CDR3 is TGTGCCAGCAGCCAAACAAGGACTGAAGCTTTCTTT.

The chain uses TRBV30 and TRBJ2-3; D gene unclear. This CDR3 region has 15 residues. Trimming cost V 1 base and J 2 bases, with 13 bases left between them. Germline assignment: CDR1 GTSNPN and CDR2 SVGIG (reference sequence). This chain's CDR3 is CAWSGRHGSTDTQYF. The DNA of the CDR3 is TGTGCCTGGAGTGGTCGACACGGATCCACAGATACGCAGTATTTT.

This chain joins TRBV10-3 and TRBJ1-1, with 7 bases that match TRBD1. This CDR3 is built from 13 residues. From germline, CDR1 is ENHRY and CDR2 SYGVKD. Trimming removed 6 bases from V and 0 bases from J; junction bases left unmatched: 1. Here the CDR3 reads CAIRGTVNTEAFF. In DNA, the CDR3 is TGTGCCATCAGAGGGACAGTGAACACTGAAGCTTTCTTT.

V and J are TRBV19 and TRBJ2-3, with D possibly TRBD2 on 6 matching bases. Germline V gene sequence: CDR1 LNHDA, CDR2 SQIVND (reference sequence). V was clipped by 3 bases and J by 5 bases, with 15 bases between them. The CDR3 totals 15 residues. CDR3 amino acids: CASSIKGLGGDTQYF. The CDR3 DNA reads as TGTGCCAGTAGTATCAAGGGCCTGGGGGGAGATACGCAGTATTTT. Full variable domain (remainder filled in from reference TRBV19 and TRBJ2-3): DGGITQSPKYLFRKEGQNVTLSCEQNLNHDAMYWYRQDPGQGLRLIYYSQIVNDFQKGDIAEGYSVSREKKESFPLTVTSAQKNPTAFYLCASSIKGLGGDTQYFGPGTRLTVL.

The chain links TRBV3-1 (or the pseudogene TRBV3-2) to TRBJ2-7; D uncertain. The germline V gene has CDR1 LGHDT and CDR2 YNNKEL (reference sequence). This CDR3 comprises 15 residues. The V and J ends lost 0 bases and 5 bases respectively, with 14 bases between them. CDR3 DNA sequence: TGTGCCAGCAGCCAAGATCTGAGTTCGGGCGACGAGCAGTACTTC. Amino acids: CASSQDLSSGDEQYF.

The chain employs TRBV2 and TRBJ1-2; 8 nucleotides align to TRBD1. Germline CDR1 reads SNHLY; CDR2 reads FYNNEI. The CDR3 sequence is 15 residues long. Trimming removed 6 bases from V and 7 bases from J; junction bases left unmatched: 13. The CDR3 spells CASRDRRTGIGGYTF. As DNA, the CDR3 is TGTGCCAGCAGGGATCGAAGGACAGGGATTGGTGGCTACACCTTC.

The chain recombines TRBV18 with TRBJ1-1; 7 nucleotides match TRBD1. The CDR3 sequence is 14 residues long. Per germline, CDR1 KGHSH and CDR2 LQKENI. The V gene end was trimmed by 6 bases and the J gene end by 3 bases; junction bases not matched to a gene: 7. The CDR3 sequence: CASSDTGTDTEAFF. In nucleotides, the CDR3 is TGTGCCAGCTCGGACACAGGGACAGACACTGAAGCTTTCTTT.

For the CDR3, the DNA is TGCGCCAGCAGCTTGGATAGCGGGGGGAGGGAGACCCAGTACTTC. It codes for CASSLDSGGRETQYF. The gene calls are TRBV5-1 and TRBJ2-5, with 10 bases identical to TRBD2. Trimming at V came to 0 bases and at J to 5 bases, leaving 4 bases not matched to a gene. The CDR3 is made up of 15 amino acids. CDR1 is SGHRS and CDR2 is YFSETQ in the germline V gene.

This chain links TRBV27 with TRBJ2-2, with D possibly called TRBD1 or TRBD2 (6 bases each). Trimming stripped 1 base from V and 0 bases from J, with 12 bases between. The CDR3 is 17 residues long. CDR1 and CDR2 from the germline V gene are MNHEY and SMNVEV (reference sequence). CDR3 DNA sequence: TGTGCCAGCAGTTTATTTCGGGGGCGGCCGAACACCGGGGAGCTGTTTTTT. Amino acids: CASSLFRGRPNTGELFF.